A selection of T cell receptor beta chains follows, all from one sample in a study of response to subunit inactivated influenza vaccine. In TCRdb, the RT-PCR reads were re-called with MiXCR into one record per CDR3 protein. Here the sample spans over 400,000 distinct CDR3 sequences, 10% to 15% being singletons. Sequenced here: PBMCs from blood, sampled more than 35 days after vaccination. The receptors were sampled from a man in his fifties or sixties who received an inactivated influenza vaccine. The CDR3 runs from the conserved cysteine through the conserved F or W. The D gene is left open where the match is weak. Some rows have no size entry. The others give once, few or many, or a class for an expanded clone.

CDR3: CAISGQSQETQYF
DNA: TGTGCCATCAGTGGACAGAGCCAAGAGACCCAGTACTTC
J: TRBJ2-5
V: TRBV10-3
size: -
D: -

CDR3: CASSYSTSGRGVWEQYF
DNA: TGTGCCAGCAGTTACTCGACTAGCGGGAGGGGGGTATGGGAGCAGTACTTC
J: TRBJ2-7
V: TRBV6-5
size: few
D: TRBD2

CDR3: CASSEGGSTDTQYF
DNA: TGCGCCAGCAGTGAGGGAGGTTCCACAGATACGCAGTATTTT
J: TRBJ2-3
V: TRBV10-2
size: few
D: -

CDR3: CSARYAGYMNTEAFF
DNA: TGCAGTGCTAGATATGCAGGCTACATGAACACTGAAGCTTTCTTT
J: TRBJ1-1
V: TRBV20-1
size: -
D: -

CDR3: CSARAMSGGQETQYF
DNA: TGCAGTGCTAGAGCTATGAGCGGGGGCCAAGAGACCCAGTACTTC
J: TRBJ2-5
V: TRBV20-1
size: many
D: TRBD2

CDR3: CASSQVPGQGARTEAFF
DNA: TGTGCCAGCAGCCAAGTCCCGGGACAGGGGGCGAGGACTGAAGCTTTCTTT
J: TRBJ1-1
V: TRBV3-1
size: few
D: TRBD1

CDR3: CASSRIITDTQYF
DNA: TGTGCCAGCAGCCGAATCATCACAGATACGCAGTATTTT
J: TRBJ2-3
V: TRBV7-9
size: -
D: -

CDR3: CASSQRGRYNEQFF
DNA: TGCGCCAGCAGCCAAAGGGGCAGGTACAATGAGCAGTTCTTC
J: TRBJ2-1
V: TRBV4-3
size: many
D: -

CDR3: CASSLGDRGPQETQYF
DNA: TGTGCCAGCAGCTTAGGGGACAGGGGGCCTCAAGAGACCCAGTACTTC
J: TRBJ2-5
V: TRBV11-2
size: few
D: TRBD1

CDR3: CSAPDRGDYGYTF
DNA: TGCAGTGCTCCGGACAGGGGAGACTATGGCTACACCTTC
J: TRBJ1-2
V: TRBV20-1
size: few
D: TRBD1

CDR3: CASSFSRAYLQETQYF
DNA: TGTGCCAGCAGTTTCTCTAGGGCCTACCTCCAAGAGACCCAGTACTTC
J: TRBJ2-5
V: TRBV27
size: -
D: -

CDR3: CASSYVAGEGYEQYF
DNA: TGTGCCAGCAGCTACGTAGCGGGAGAAGGGTACGAGCAGTACTTC
J: TRBJ2-7
V: TRBV7-6
size: many
D: TRBD2

CDR3: CASSRTGDSANYGYTF
DNA: TGTGCCAGCAGTCGGACAGGGGATTCTGCTAACTATGGCTACACCTTC
J: TRBJ1-2
V: TRBV6-1
size: -
D: TRBD1

CDR3: CAISDNGGSTDTQYF
DNA: TGTGCCATCAGTGACAACGGGGGAAGCACAGATACGCAGTATTTT
J: TRBJ2-3
V: TRBV10-3
size: many
D: -

CDR3: CASSPTWLETQYF
DNA: TGTGCCAGCAGTCCGACTTGGCTCGAGACCCAGTACTTC
J: TRBJ2-5
V: TRBV28
size: -
D: -

CDR3: CASSPGGGTRYNEQFF
DNA: TGCGCCAGCAGCCCAGGGGGAGGGACCCGATACAATGAGCAGTTCTTC
J: TRBJ2-1
V: TRBV4-3
size: few
D: -

CDR3: CASSSTGTETQYF
DNA: TGTGCCAGCAGTTCGACAGGGACGGAGACCCAGTACTTC
J: TRBJ2-5
V: TRBV7-2
size: few
D: TRBD1